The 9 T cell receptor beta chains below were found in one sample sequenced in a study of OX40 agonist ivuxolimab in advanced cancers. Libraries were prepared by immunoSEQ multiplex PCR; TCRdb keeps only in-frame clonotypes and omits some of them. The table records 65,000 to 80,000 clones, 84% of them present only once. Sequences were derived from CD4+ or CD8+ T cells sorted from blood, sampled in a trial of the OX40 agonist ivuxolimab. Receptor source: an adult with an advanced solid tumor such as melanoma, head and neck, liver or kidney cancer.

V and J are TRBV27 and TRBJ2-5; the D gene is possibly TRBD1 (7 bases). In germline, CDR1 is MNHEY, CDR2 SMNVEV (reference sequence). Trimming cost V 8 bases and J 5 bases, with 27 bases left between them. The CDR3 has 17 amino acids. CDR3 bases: TGTGCCAGCGGAAGTTTATTAGGGGGCGCAGGGGGGGAGACCCAGTACTTC. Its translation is CASGSLLGGAGGETQYF.

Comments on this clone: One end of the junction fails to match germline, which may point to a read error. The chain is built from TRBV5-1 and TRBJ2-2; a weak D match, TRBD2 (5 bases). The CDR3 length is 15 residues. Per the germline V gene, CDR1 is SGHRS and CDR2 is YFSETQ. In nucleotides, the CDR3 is TGCGCCAGCAGCTTCTCAGGACTGAACGCCGGGGAGCTGTTTTTT. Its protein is CASSFSGLNAGELFF. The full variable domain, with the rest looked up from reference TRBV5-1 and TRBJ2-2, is KAGVTQTPRYLIKTRGQQVTLSCSPISGHRSVSWYQQTPGQGLQFLFEYFSETQRNKGNFPGRFSGRQFSNSRSEMNVSTLELGDSALYLCASSFSGLNAGELFFGEGSRLTVL.

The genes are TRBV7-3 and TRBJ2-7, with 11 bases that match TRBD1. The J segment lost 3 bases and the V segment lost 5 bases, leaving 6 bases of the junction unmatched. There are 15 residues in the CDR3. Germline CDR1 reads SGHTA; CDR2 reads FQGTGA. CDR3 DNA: TGTGCCAGCAGCCCGGACAGGGGGCAACGCTACGAGCAGTACTTC. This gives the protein CASSPDRGQRYEQYF. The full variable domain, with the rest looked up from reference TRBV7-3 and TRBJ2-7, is GAGVSQTPSNKVTEKGKYVELRCDPISGHTALYWYRQSLGQGPEFLIYFQGTGAADDSGLPNDRFFAVRPEGSVSTLKIQRTERGDSAVYLCASSPDRGQRYEQYFGPGTRLTVT.

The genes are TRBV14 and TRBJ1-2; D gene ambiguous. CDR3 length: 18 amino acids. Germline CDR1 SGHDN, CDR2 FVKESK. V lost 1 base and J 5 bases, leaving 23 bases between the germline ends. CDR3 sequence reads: CASSQALTGIHPGYGYTF. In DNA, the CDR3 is TGTGCCAGCAGCCAAGCCCTGACCGGGATTCATCCGGGGTATGGCTACACCTTC.

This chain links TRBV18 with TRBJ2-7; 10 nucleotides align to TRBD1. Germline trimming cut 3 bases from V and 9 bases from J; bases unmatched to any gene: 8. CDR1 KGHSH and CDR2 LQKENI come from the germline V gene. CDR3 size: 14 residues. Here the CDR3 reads CASSPAGQGRVQYF. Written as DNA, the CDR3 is TGTGCCAGCTCACCTGCGGGACAGGGGAGAGTGCAGTACTTC.

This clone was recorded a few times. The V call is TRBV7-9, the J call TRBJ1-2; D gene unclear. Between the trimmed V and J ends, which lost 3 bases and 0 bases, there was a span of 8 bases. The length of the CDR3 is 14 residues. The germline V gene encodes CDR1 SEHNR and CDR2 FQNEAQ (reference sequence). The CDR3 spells CASSLAQTNYGYTF. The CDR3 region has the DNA TGTGCCAGCAGCTTGGCACAGACTAACTATGGCTACACCTTC. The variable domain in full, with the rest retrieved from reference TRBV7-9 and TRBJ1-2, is DTGVSQNPRHKITKRGQNVTFRCDPISEHNRLYWYRQTLGQGPEFLTYFQNEAQLEKSRLLSDRFSAERPKGSFSTLEIQRTEQGDSAMYLCASSLAQTNYGYTFGSGTRLTVV.

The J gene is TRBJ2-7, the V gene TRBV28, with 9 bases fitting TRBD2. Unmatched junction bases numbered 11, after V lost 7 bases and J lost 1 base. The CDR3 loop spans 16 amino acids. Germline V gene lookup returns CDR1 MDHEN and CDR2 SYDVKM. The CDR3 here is CASNGLAGDGSYEQYF. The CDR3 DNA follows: TGTGCCAGCAATGGCTTAGCGGGGGATGGGTCCTACGAGCAGTACTTC.

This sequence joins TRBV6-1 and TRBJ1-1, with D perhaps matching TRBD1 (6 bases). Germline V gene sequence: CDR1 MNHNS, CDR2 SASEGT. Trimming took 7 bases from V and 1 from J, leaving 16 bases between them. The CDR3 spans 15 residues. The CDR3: CASNDGGGWNTEAFF. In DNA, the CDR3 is TGTGCCAGCAACGACGGGGGGGGCTGGAACACTGAAGCTTTCTTT.

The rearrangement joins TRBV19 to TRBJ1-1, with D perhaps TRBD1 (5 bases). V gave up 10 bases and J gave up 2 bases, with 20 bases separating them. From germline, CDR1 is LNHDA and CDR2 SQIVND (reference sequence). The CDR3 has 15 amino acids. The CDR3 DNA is TGTGCCACCAAAGCCGGGGGGGAATATAACACTGAAGCTTTCTTT. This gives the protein CATKAGGEYNTEAFF.